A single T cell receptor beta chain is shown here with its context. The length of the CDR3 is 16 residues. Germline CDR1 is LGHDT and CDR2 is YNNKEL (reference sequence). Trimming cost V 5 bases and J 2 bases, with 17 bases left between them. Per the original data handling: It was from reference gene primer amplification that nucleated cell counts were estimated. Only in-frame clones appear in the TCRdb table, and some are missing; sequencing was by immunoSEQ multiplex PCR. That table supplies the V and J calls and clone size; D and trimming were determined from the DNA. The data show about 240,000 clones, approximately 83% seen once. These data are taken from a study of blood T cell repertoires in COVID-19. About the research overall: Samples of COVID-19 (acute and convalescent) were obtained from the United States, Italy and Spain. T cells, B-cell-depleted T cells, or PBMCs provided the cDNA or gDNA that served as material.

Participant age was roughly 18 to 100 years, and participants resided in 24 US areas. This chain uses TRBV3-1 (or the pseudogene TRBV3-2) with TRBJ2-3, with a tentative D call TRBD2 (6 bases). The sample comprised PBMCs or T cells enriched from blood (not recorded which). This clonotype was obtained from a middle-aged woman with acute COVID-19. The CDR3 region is CASSDALADYTDTQYF. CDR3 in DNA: TGTGCCAGCAGCGATGCATTAGCGGACTACACAGATACGCAGTATTTT.